Described below is a single T cell receptor (beta chain) sequence and its context. Its antigen is unknown. CD45RO-CCR7+CD27+CD95- characterized naive CD8+ T cells. This sample stems from a study of CXCR3-negative and CXCR3-positive naive CD8 T cells. The study's findings and limits: Because surface CD5 did not distinguish the naive subsets, TCR strength was inferred from TRB CDR3 properties. Relative to memory CD8+ cells, whose diversity was much lower, both naive subsets had comparably high diversity. Researchers report that CXCR3-positive naive cells carry more hydrophobic TRB CDR3s than CXCR3-negative naive cells.

CDR3 length equals 17 residues. Germline V gives CDR1 MDHEN, CDR2 SYDVKM. Through 5' RACE with UMI labels, the TRB cDNA libraries were prepared. No DNA is given; TCRdb re-called the 5' RACE reads and lists each CDR3 protein once. This repertoire includes approximately 130,000 distinct CDR3 sequences. The specimen was naive CXCR3+ CD8+ T cells from blood. The subset is: CD45RO-CCR7+CD27+CD95- naive CD8+ T cells expressing CXCR3 (TNR3+). The source of this sequence is a human donor in good health. Some clones in this sample may be carry-over from other donors' samples. The chain combines TRBV28 with TRBJ2-7; as DNA is missing, the TRBD2 call by TCRdb cannot be tested. CDR3 amino acids: CASSSWTSGSRTYEQYF.